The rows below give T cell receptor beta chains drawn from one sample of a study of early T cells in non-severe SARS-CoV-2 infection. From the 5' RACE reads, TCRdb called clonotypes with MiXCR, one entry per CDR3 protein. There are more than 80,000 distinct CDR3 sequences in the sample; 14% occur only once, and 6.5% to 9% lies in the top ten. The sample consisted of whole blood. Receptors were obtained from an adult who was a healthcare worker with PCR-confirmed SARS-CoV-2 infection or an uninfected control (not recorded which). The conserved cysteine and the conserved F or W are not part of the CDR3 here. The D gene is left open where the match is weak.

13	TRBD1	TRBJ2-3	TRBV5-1	ASSAGTGTADTQY
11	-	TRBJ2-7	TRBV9	ASSVGRDYEQY
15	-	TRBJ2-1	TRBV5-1	ASTPREGGHPYNEQF
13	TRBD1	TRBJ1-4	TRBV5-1	ASSRRQGGDEKLF
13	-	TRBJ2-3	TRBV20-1	SARLGSRAWDTQY
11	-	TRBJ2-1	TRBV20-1	SANLANNNEQF
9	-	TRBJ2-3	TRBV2	ASRGADTQY
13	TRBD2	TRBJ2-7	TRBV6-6	ASSRMTSGSGEQY
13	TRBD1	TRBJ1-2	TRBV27	ASSRTGQRIWGYT
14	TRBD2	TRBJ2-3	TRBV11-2	ASSLTSGGSTDTQY
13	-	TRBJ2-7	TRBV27	ASSLTTEIAYEQY
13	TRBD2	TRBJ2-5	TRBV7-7	ASSLGLAVQETQY
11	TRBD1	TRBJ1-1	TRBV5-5	ASSRDRYGEAF
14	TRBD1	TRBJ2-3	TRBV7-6	ASSLETGGLTDTQY
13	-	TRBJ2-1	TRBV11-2	ASLIPGRRDNEQF
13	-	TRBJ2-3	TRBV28	ASTHGSSSTDTQY
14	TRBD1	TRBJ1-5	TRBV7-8	ASSLYSRQGASAQH